This T cell receptor (beta chain) was recovered during a study of regulatory T cells in long-lasting Graves disease. Study-level results: Compared with new cases, persistent Graves' patients showed reduced TCR diversity. Newly diagnosed disease favored TRBV20-1 and TRBJ2-1 over persistent disease.

Trimming pared 6 bases from V and 14 bases from J, leaving 20 bases between. This CDR3 region has 14 residues. Germline CDR1 SNHLY, CDR2 FYNNEI. Time point noted: persistent/refractory GD, antithyroid drugs over 5 years with positive TRAb. Preparation of the TCR library used RNA extracted from PBMCs. This clonotype came up many times. Its antigen remains unknown. For TCR beta, libraries came from iRepertoire HTBI primers and Arm-PCR of CDR3 regions. TCRdb independently ran MiXCR on the multiplex PCR reads; one entry per CDR3 protein. The table lists fewer than 600,000 distinct CDR3 sequences, 22% of them singletons, with 13% in the top ten.

The sequencing used peripheral blood mononuclear cells (PBMCs), collected when the disease was refractory, from a patient treated with antithyroid drugs. The chain carries TRBV2 and TRBJ1-6; D is undetermined. This receptor was taken from a female donor with Graves disease. CDR3 bases: TGTGCCAGCAGCAGGACGGGCCGATCGGGAGCCCTCCACTTT. Its protein is CASSRTGRSGALHF.